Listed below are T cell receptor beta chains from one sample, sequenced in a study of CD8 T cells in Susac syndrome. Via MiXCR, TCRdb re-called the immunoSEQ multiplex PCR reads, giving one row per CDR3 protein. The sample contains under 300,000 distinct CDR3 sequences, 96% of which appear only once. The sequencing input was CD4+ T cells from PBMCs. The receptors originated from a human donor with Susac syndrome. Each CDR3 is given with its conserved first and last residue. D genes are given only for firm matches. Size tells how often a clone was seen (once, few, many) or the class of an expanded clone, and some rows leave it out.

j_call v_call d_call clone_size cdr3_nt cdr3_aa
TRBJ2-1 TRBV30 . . TGTGCCTGGAGTCGTAGCGACTACAATGAGCAGTTCTTC CAWSRSDYNEQFF
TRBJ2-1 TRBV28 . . TGTGCCACCCATCTTCGGATGGGTGAGCAGTTCTTC CATHLRMGEQFF
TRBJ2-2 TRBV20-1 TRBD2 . TGCAGTGCTCGGGGACTAAACACCGGGGAGCTGTTTTTT CSARGLNTGELFF
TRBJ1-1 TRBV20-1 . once TGCAGTGGACTGATCGGAAGGGACACTGAAGCTTTCTTT CSGLIGRDTEAFF
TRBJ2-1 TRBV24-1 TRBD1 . TGTGCCACCAGTGATTCCGGACAGGGGCGGAATGAGCAGTTCTTC CATSDSGQGRNEQFF
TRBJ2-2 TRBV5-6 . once TGTGCCAGCAGCTTCTGGGGCCGCCCCGGGGAGCTGTTTTTT CASSFWGRPGELFF
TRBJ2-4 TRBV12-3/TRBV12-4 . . TGTGCCAGCAGTTTAGTACACTGGGGGGCCAAAAACATTCAGTACTTC CASSLVHWGAKNIQYF
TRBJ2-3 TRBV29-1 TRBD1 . TGCAGCGTTGGGACAGGGAGCACAGATACGCAGTATTTT CSVGTGSTDTQYF
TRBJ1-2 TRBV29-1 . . TGCAGCGTTGAAGATCCCAGGGTTGGCTACACCTTC CSVEDPRVGYTF
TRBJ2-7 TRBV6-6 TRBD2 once TGTGCCAGCAGACCCGATCGAGCGGGAGACTCTTACGAGCAGTACTTC CASRPDRAGDSYEQYF
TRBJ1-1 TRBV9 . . TGTGCCAGCAGCTTGACTCCCGTTCGGAACACTGAAGCTTTCTTT CASSLTPVRNTEAFF
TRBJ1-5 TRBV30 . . TGTGCCTGGAGTGACGGACAGAGCAATCAGCCCCAGCATTTT CAWSDGQSNQPQHF
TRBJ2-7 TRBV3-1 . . TGTGCCAGCAGCCAACGTCGGGCGGACTACGAGCAGTACTTC CASSQRRADYEQYF
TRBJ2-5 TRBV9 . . TGTGCCAGCAGCGTTGTCAGCAGCGGGGAGACCCAGTACTTC CASSVVSSGETQYF
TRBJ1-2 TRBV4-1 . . TGCGCCAGCAGCCAAGTATTATGGGCTTCCTATGGCTACACCTTC CASSQVLWASYGYTF
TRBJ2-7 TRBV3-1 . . TGTGCCAGCAGCAACCTTTGGGAGCAGTACTTC CASSNLWEQYF
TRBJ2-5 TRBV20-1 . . TGCAGTGCTAGAGTTGGGGAAGAGACCCAGTACTTC CSARVGEETQYF
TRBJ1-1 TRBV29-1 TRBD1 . TGCAGCGGAAACAGGGGATCTGAAGCTTTCTTT CSGNRGSEAFF
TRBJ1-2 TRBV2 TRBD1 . TGTGCCAGCAGCAAGACAGGGGGAGCAGGCGGCTACACCTTC CASSKTGGAGGYTF
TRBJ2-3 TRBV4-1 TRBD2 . TGCGCCAGCAGCCTAAGGACTAGCGGGAGAGATACGCAGTATTTT CASSLRTSGRDTQYF
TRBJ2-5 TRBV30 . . TGTGCCTGGAGTGTAGGGCGGACATCCGAAGAGACCCAGTACTTC CAWSVGRTSEETQYF
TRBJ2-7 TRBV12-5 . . TGTGCTAGTGACCATGAGCAGTACTTC CASDHEQYF
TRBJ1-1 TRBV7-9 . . TGTGCCAGCAGCTCAACTCAGGGAAGAACTGAAGCTTTCTTT CASSSTQGRTEAFF
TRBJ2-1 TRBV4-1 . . TGCGCCAGCAGCGGCCAGGGACTCAGCTACAATGAGCAGTTCTTC CASSGQGLSYNEQFF
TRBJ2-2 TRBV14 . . TGTGCCAGCAGCCAAACAGGGTGGCGCACCGGGGAGCTGTTTTTT CASSQTGWRTGELFF
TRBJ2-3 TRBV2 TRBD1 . TGTGCCAGCAGTTGGGACAGGCCACCGGATACGCAGTATTTT CASSWDRPPDTQYF
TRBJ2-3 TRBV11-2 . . TGTGCCAGCAGCTTAGTACTTTACACAGATACGCAGTATTTT CASSLVLYTDTQYF
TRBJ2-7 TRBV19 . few TGTGCCAGTAGCAACCTCCGACAGGATTCCTACGAGCAGTACTTC CASSNLRQDSYEQYF
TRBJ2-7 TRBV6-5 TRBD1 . TGTGCCAGCAGGACGACAGGGATCGTCTTTGAGCAGTACTTC CASRTTGIVFEQYF
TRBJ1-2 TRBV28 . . TGTGCCAGCAAACAGGCGTGGGGCTACACCTTC CASKQAWGYTF
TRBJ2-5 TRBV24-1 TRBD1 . TGTGCCACTCGAATCATCAGGGGGCAGCGGGTCTGTGAGACCCAGTACTTC CATRIIRGQRVCETQYF
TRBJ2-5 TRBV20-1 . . TGCAGTGCTACCAGGGTAACGGGTCAAGAGACCCAGTACTTC CSATRVTGQETQYF
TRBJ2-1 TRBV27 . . TGTGCCAGCAGTTTACCTATCGGTGAGCAGTTCTTC CASSLPIGEQFF
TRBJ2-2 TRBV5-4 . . TGTGCCAGCAGCCCTAACCCGGGACCTCTGGACGGGGAGCTGTTTTTT CASSPNPGPLDGELFF
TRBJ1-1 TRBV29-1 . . TGCAGCGCCGGCGGGGGAACCTACACTGAAGCTTTCTTT CSAGGGTYTEAFF
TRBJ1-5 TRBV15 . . TGTGCCACCAGCAGAGACCGCCAGCCCCAGCATTTT CATSRDRQPQHF
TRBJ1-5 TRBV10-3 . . TGTGCCATCAGGAGGGAAGGAGGCAATCAGCCCCAGCATTTT CAIRREGGNQPQHF
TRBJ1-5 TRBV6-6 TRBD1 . TGTGCCAGCAGTTACCTCCGACAGGGGGCCGGTCAGCCCCAGCATTTT CASSYLRQGAGQPQHF
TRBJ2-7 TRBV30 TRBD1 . TGTGCCTGGAGTGCCGGGACAGATATCTACGAGCAGTACTTC CAWSAGTDIYEQYF
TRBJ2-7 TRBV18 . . TGTGCCAGCTCACCTCCGTACGGGCCCTACGAGCAGTACTTC CASSPPYGPYEQYF
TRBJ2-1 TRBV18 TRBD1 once TGTGCCAGCTGTCGGGACAGGGGAAATGAGCAGTTCTTC CASCRDRGNEQFF
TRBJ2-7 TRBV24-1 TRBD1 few TGTGCCACCAGTGATCCAGGACAGGGAGGTGTCTACGAGCAGTACTTC CATSDPGQGGVYEQYF
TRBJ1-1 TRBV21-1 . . TGTGCCAGCAGCAAAGCTTGGGGACACTTGAACACTGAAGCTTTCTTT CASSKAWGHLNTEAFF
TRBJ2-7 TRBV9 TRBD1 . TGTGCCAGCAGCCCCCACGAGACAGGGGGCTGGTACGAGCAGTACTTC CASSPHETGGWYEQYF
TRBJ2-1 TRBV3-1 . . TGTGCCAGCAGCCTTGAATTCAATGAGCAGTTCTTC CASSLEFNEQFF
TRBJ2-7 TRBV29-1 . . TGCAGCGTCTCACGGGTGGCCCGGGGGTACGAGCAGTACTTC CSVSRVARGYEQYF
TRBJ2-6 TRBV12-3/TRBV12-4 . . TGTGCCTGCAACCCGGTGGGGACTGGGGCCAACGTCCTGACTTTC CACNPVGTGANVLTF
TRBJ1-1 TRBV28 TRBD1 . TGTGCCAGCAGTCAGGGGACAGTTCCCCAGGGGGCTTTCTTT CASSQGTVPQGAFF
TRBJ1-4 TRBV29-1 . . TGCAGCGTCCTTAGGGACGGCGGGGAAAAACTGTTTTTT CSVLRDGGEKLFF
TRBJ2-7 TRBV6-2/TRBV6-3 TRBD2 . TGTGCCAGCAGCGGGACTAGCGGGAGATACGGGCAGTACTTC CASSGTSGRYGQYF
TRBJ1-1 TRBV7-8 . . TGTGCCAGCAGCTTAGGCCATCGGGACACTGAAGCTTTCTTT CASSLGHRDTEAFF
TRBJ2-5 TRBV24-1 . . TGTGCCACCAGTGATCCGGGTTCTGTGACCCAGTACTTC CATSDPGSVTQYF
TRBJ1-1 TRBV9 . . TGTGCCAGCAGCGTAGTTGCCACATCCAACACTGAAGCTTTCTTT CASSVVATSNTEAFF
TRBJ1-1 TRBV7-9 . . TGTGCCAGCAGCAAGGGGACTGAAGCTTTCTTT CASSKGTEAFF
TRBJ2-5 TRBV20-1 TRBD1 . TGCAGTGCTATCCGGACAGGGATTAAGACCCAGTACTTC CSAIRTGIKTQYF
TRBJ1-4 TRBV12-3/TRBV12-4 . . TGTGCCAGCAGCTCAGGAGGAGCAACTAATGAAAAACTGTTTTTT CASSSGGATNEKLFF
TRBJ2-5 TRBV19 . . TGTGCCAGTAGTAAGGCAACAGGGTATGGCGAGACCCAGTACTTC CASSKATGYGETQYF
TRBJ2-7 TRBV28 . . TGTGCCAGCAGTTTAATCGGCGAGCAGTACTTC CASSLIGEQYF
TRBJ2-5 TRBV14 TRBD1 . TGTGCCAGCAGCCCTCGGACAGGGACCGAGACCCAGTACTTC CASSPRTGTETQYF
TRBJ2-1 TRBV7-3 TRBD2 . TGTGCCAGCAGCTTCGACGGGGGGTACAATGAGCAGTTCTTC CASSFDGGYNEQFF